This TCR beta chain appears in the sequencing data of a study of blood T cell repertoires in COVID-19 (dated by TCRdb to about 2020). For the study in its entirety: Samples from collaborators originated in the United States, Italy and Spain and spanned both the acute and convalescent phases of COVID-19. The material from the prospective study consisted of cDNA or gDNA derived from T cells, B-cell-depleted T cells, or PBMCs. Deeply sampled blood TCRbeta repertoires from subjects exposed to, actively infected with, or recovered from COVID-19 were included in the dataset. The repertoires were released in a freely available public database meant as a resource for research on the immune response to SARS-CoV-2. The samples were drawn from the first 160 participants of the ongoing ImmuneRACE study and from some 1,300 subjects provided by 6 global collaborators. A de-identified subject ID, COVID-19 status, age in years and sex were almost always included in the sample metadata. Where HLA class I and class II types were available, the types were taken from metadata supplied by the sample provider, not from assay-based typing. Results the study describes overall, beyond this receptor: The amount of clinical and demographic metadata varied by source and participant and was provided uncurated.

TCRbeta CDR3 regions were amplified from genomic DNA using the immunoSEQ Assay, a bias-controlled multiplex PCR. The paper's processing steps were these. The number of nucleated cells in each sample was estimated by amplification of reference gene primers within the assay. Sequence reads were collapsed and filtered to measure the absolute abundance of every unique TCRbeta CDR3 rearrangement. For each sample, productive Simpson clonality was calculated by taking the square root of Simpson's diversity index across productive rearrangements. This is the immuneACCESS table as TCRdb keeps it, with only in-frame sequences that have V and J called. A part of the clones is gone; compared with another copy, unresolved V genes explain less than half, and the rest is unexplained. V and J calls and clone size come straight from that table; D and trimming were deduced from the DNA. The sample table contains just over 250,000 clones; only one count was recorded for approximately 79% of them. The ten largest account for under 4.5% of the sample.

Participants in the prospective study were aged roughly 18 to 100 years, lived in approximately 26 United States geographic areas, and enrolled through a virtual design. Cohort assignment in the prospective study relied on participant-reported clinical history from a screening survey and a study questionnaire. In the prospective study, mobile phlebotomists collected whole blood, serum and a nasopharyngeal or oropharyngeal swab from each participant. Additional blood draws and questionnaires over an approximately two-month period could optionally be provided by prospective study participants. Before DNA extraction, blood samples from the prospective study were shipped at room temperature or frozen. On this clone itself: This receptor's antigen is unknown. Base qualities are not at hand, and no much larger clone is one base apart.

V lost 2 bases and J lost 1 base; the stretch between them is 15 bases long. The germline V gene supplies CDR1 SGHNT and CDR2 YENEEA. The CDR3 starts with the cysteine, ends with the phenylalanine, and has 17 residues. Only the CDR3 DNA is retained, 51 bases long and in frame from the first base. Source material: PBMCs or T cells enriched from blood (not recorded which). The receptor's source is a man aged 25 to 40 with acute COVID-19. This sequence uses TRBV11-3 and TRBJ2-4; the D gene cannot be named for sure. The CDR3: CASSLTQVAGAKNIQYF. The sequenced DNA: TGTGCCAGCAGCTTAACCCAAGTGGCCGGGGCCAAAAACATTCAGTACTTC.